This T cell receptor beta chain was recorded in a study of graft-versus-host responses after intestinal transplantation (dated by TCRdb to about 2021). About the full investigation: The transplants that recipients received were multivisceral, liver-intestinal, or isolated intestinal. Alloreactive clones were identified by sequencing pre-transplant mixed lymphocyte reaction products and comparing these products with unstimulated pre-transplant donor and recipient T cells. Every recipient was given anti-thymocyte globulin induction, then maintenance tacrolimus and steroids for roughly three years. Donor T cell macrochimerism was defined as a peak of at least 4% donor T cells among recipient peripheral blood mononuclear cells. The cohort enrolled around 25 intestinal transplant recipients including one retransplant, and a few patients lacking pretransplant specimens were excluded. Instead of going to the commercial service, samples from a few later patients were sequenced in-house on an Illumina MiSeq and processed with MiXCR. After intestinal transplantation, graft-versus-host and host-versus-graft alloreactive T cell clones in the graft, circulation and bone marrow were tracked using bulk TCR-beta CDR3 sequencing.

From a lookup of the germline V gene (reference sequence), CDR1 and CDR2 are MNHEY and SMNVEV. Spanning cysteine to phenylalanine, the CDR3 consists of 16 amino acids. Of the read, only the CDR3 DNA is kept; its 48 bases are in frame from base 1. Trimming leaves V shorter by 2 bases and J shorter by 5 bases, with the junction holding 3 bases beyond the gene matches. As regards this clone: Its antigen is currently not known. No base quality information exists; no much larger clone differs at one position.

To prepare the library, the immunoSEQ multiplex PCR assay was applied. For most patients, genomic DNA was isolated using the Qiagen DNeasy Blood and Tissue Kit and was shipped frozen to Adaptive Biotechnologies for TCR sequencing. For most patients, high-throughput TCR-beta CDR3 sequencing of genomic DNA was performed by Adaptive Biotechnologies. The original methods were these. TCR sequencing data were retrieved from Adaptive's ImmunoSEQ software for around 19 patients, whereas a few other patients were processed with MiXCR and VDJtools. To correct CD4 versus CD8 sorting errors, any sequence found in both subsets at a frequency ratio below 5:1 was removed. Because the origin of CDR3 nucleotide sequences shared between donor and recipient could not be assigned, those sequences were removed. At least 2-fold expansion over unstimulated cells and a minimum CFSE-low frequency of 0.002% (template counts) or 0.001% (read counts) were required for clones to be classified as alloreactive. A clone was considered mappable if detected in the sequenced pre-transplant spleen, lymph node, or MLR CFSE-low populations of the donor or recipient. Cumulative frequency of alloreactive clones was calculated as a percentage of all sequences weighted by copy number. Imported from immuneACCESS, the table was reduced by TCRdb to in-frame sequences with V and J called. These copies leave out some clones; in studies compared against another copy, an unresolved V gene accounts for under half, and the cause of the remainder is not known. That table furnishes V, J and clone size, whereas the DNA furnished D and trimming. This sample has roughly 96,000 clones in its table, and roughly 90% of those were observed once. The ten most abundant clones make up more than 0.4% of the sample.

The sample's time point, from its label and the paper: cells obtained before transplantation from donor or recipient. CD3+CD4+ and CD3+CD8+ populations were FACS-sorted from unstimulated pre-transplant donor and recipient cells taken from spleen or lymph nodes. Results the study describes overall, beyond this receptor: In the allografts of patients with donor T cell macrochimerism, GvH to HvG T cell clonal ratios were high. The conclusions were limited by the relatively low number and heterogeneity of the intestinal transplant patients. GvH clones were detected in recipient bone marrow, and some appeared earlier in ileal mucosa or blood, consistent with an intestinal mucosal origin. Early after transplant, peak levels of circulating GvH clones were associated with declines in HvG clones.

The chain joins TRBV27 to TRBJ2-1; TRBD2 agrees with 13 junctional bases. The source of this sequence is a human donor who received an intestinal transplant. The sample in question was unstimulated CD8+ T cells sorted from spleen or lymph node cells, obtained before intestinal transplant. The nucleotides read TGTGCCAGCAGTTTAGTCACTAGCGGGAGGGACAATGAGCAGTTCTTC. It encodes CASSLVTSGRDNEQFF.